This T cell receptor (beta chain) was observed in a study of beta chain features in type 1 diabetes. Purity (above 95%) was reached by all sorted populations. Germline-derived CDR1 and CDR2 are LGHNA and YNFKEQ. J gave up 1 base and V 5 bases, and 8 bases lay outside the gene matches. This CDR3 spans 16 amino acids. cDNA synthesis used the whole RNA isolate, giving expressed TCRB sequences. Several million reads were obtained on average from naive, central memory and regulatory T cell samples. Only in-frame clones appear in the TCRdb table, and some are missing; sequencing was by immunoSEQ multiplex PCR. Of about 60,000 clones in the sample, roughly three fifths were seen once.

This rearrangement joins TRBV4-2 to TRBJ2-3, with TRBD2 matching over 8 bases. The sequence was obtained from a woman aged 18-29 years in good health. The sequencing input was Tregs from blood. DNA for the CDR3: TGTGCCAGCAGCTTAGAGGGGACTAGAGGCACAGATACGCAGTATTTT. Amino acid sequence: CASSLEGTRGTDTQYF.